The present T cell receptor (beta chain) was sequenced within a study of early stage breast cancer tumors. In the study overall: About 80% of the 16 invasive tumors were ER+, PR+ and HER2-. Average read coverage per sample was 9 to 10-fold. Study results and limitations: Functional markers like CD4, CD8 and FOXP3 were missed in bulk sequencing. Tumor and normal breast were distinguished via blood comparison in 14 of 16 patients.

About this clone itself: Its antigen is unknown.

Clones were sequenced by immunoSEQ multiplex PCR, and TCRdb holds only the in-frame ones, with some missing. The table includes about 19,000 clones, 83% detected once. CDR1 and CDR2 (germline): SEHNR, FQNEAQ (reference sequence). The CDR3 spans 15 residues. Trimming cost V 1 base and J 6 bases; bases outside gene matches: 7. The receptor comes from a person between 65 and 79 years old with breast cancer. The sequenced material came from blood. This rearrangement joins TRBV7-9 to TRBJ2-7; 9 positions match TRBD2. Written as DNA, the CDR3 is TGTGCCAGCAGCTTAGGGGTTAGCGGGGGTGGCGAGCAGTACTTC. Its protein is CASSLGVSGGGEQYF.